These 32 T cell receptor beta chains came from one sample sequenced in a study of beta chain features in type 1 diabetes. The investigators reverse transcribed all of the isolated RNA, so they sequenced expressed TCRB transcripts. TCRdb's copy holds only in-frame clones and misses some; the assay was immunoSEQ multiplex PCR. Among around 320,000 clones listed, approximately 15% were seen once. Sequencing was performed on central memory CD4+ T cells from blood. These TCRs come from a man aged 25 to 45 in good health.

This clone has just a few counts. This chain uses TRBV30 with TRBJ1-2; possibly TRBD1 for D (5 bases). This CDR3 contains 13 residues. V was shortened by 6 bases and J by 4 bases, with 15 bases between the two germline ends. From germline, CDR1 is GTSNPN and CDR2 SVGIG (reference sequence). In DNA form, the CDR3 reads TGTGCCTGCGCACAGGAGACCTTCTATGGCTACACCTTC. Its translation: CACAQETFYGYTF.

This clone has ten or more counts. The chain recombines TRBV19 with TRBJ2-4; 12 nucleotides line up with TRBD2. Germline loops: CDR1 LNHDA, CDR2 SQIVND (reference sequence). This CDR3 is built from 17 residues. V lost 10 bases to trimming and J lost 8 bases; unmatched junction nucleotides: 18. Written as DNA, the CDR3 is TGTGCCACAATCCAGATCCCGACTAGCGGGAGTTTTCACATTCAGTACTTC. Translated, it gives CATIQIPTSGSFHIQYF.

This clone appeared a few times. The chain employs TRBV7-9 and TRBJ2-5, with D unresolved. The CDR3 has 13 residues. CDR1 is SEHNR, CDR2 FQNEAQ, per germline (reference sequence). Trimming stripped 2 bases from V and 5 bases from J, with 9 bases between. The CDR3 DNA sequence: TGTGCCAGCAGCTTACCCCTACGGGAGACCCAGTACTTC. It codes for CASSLPLRETQYF.

The chain joins TRBV7-2 to TRBJ2-1; D call uncertain. The CDR3 totals 15 residues. Trimming removed 2 bases at V and 4 bases at J, with 12 bases between. Germline CDR1 SGHTA, CDR2 FQGNSA. The chain's CDR3 is CASSLSSSDYNEQFF. The CDR3, as DNA: TGTGCCAGCAGCTTAAGCTCGTCGGATTACAATGAGCAGTTCTTC.

The sample holds a few counts of this clone. The chain is built from TRBV6-6 and TRBJ1-2; TRBD1 might be the D (5 bases). The CDR3 contains 13 residues. Germline V gives CDR1 MNHNY, CDR2 SVGAGI (reference sequence). V lost 9 bases to trimming and J lost 0 bases, with 11 bases between them. CDR3: CASSRVANYGYTF. Written as DNA, the CDR3 is TGTGCCAGTTCCAGGGTAGCTAACTATGGCTACACCTTC.

The chain is built from TRBV18 and TRBJ2-7; no definite D call. V gave up 3 bases and J gave up 1 base, with 7 bases separating them. Germline-derived CDR1 and CDR2 are KGHSH and LQKENI. The CDR3 is 13 amino acids. This CDR3 is CASSPYVSYEQYF. The CDR3 bases are TGTGCCAGCTCACCTTACGTGTCCTACGAGCAGTACTTC.

This chain uses TRBV6-5 with TRBJ1-5, with TRBD1 as a possible D gene (6 bases). Germline lookup yields CDR1 MNHEY and CDR2 SVGAGI. V dropped 6 bases and J dropped 7 bases, with 16 bases sitting between them. The CDR3 sequence is 14 residues long. This CDR3 is CASSNNGGGQPQHF. The CDR3 bases are TGTGCCAGCAGCAATAATGGGGGCGGCCAGCCCCAGCATTTT.

The chain recombines TRBV9 with TRBJ2-7; D assignment may be TRBD1 or TRBD2 (5 bases each). CDR3 length: 11 residues. Deletions cut 3 bases from V and 7 bases from J, with 8 bases between. The germline V gene encodes CDR1 SGDLS and CDR2 YYNGEE. The CDR3: CASSAGREQYF. The DNA for the CDR3 is TGTGCCAGCAGCGCGGGACGGGAGCAGTACTTC. The entire variable domain, with the rest obtained from reference TRBV9 and TRBJ2-7, is as follows: DSGVTQTPKHLITATGQRVTLRCSPRSGDLSVYWYQQSLDQGLQFLIQYYNGEERAKGNILERFSAQQFPDLHSELNLSSLELGDSALYFCASSAGREQYFGPGTRLTVT.

V usage is TRBV7-8 and J usage is TRBJ2-5, with D maybe TRBD2 (6 bases). This CDR3 comprises 16 residues. Trimming left V 0 bases short and J 1 base short, with 12 bases between. Germline CDR1 SGHVS, CDR2 FQNEAQ. CDR3 in DNA: TGTGCCAGCAGCTTAGCTAGCGGTACGGGCCAAGAGACCCAGTACTTC. Its translation: CASSLASGTGQETQYF.

This clone was counted between two and nine times. This chain links TRBV5-1 with TRBJ2-2; D is undetermined. This CDR3 has 15 residues. CDR1 and CDR2 (germline): SGHRS, YFSETQ. Trimming took off 1 base at V and 0 bases at J, with 7 bases between the two ends. The CDR3 sequence is CASSLLTSNTGELFF. DNA for the CDR3: TGCGCCAGCAGCTTGCTGACCTCGAACACCGGGGAGCTGTTTTTT. The full variable domain, its missing parts supplied by reference TRBV5-1 and TRBJ2-2, is KAGVTQTPRYLIKTRGQQVTLSCSPISGHRSVSWYQQTPGQGLQFLFEYFSETQRNKGNFPGRFSGRQFSNSRSEMNVSTLELGDSALYLCASSLLTSNTGELFFGEGSRLTVL.

There are many counts of this clone. The chain couples TRBV28 to TRBJ2-7; D is undetermined. V was pared by 6 bases and J by 0 bases, with 3 bases between. The CDR3 has 11 residues. Germline V lookup: CDR1 MDHEN, CDR2 SYDVKM. The CDR3 sequence is CASRASYEQYF. The CDR3 DNA reads TGTGCCAGCAGGGCCTCCTACGAGCAGTACTTC.

This rearrangement joins TRBV4-1 to TRBJ2-5, with D possibly TRBD1 on 6 matching bases. The ends were cut back, 0 bases at V and 1 base at J, with 9 bases in the middle. The germline V gene encodes CDR1 MGHRA and CDR2 YSYEKL. CDR3 length equals 15 residues. DNA of the CDR3: TGCGCCAGCAGCCAAGACAGGGGTCTCCAAGAGACCCAGTACTTC. This encodes CASSQDRGLQETQYF.

This clone occurred a few times. This chain connects TRBV4-1 to TRBJ1-5; D perhaps matches TRBD1 (6 bases). Germline CDR1 is MGHRA and CDR2 is YSYEKL. This CDR3 region has 16 residues. V gave up 0 bases and J gave up 4 bases, with 13 bases separating them. CDR3 in DNA: TGCGCCAGCAGCCAAGATCCCAGGGGAGTGAATCAGCCCCAGCATTTT. Translation: CASSQDPRGVNQPQHF.

This clone has more than one count but fewer than ten. The gene calls are TRBV6-5 and TRBJ2-3, with 7 bases fitting TRBD2. Germline V gives CDR1 MNHEY, CDR2 SVGAGI. V shed 8 bases, J shed 5 bases, and the junction held 1 base outside the gene matches. This CDR3 region has 11 residues. CDR3 coding DNA: TGTGCCAGCGCTAGCGGAGATACGCAGTATTTT. It codes for CASASGDTQYF.

This rearrangement joins TRBV6-5 to TRBJ1-2; D is possibly TRBD1 (5 bases). Looked up from germline, CDR1 is MNHEY and CDR2 is SVGAGI. Trimming removed 7 bases from V and 8 bases from J, with 20 bases in between. CDR3 length equals 14 residues. The CDR3 nucleotides are TGTGCCAGCAACATGGGACGCTTAGGAATGGGCTACACCTTC. Protein: CASNMGRLGMGYTF.

The gene calls are TRBV4-3 and TRBJ1-6; D is possibly TRBD1 (6 bases). The CDR3 loop spans 16 amino acids. Trimming removed 3 bases at V and 8 bases at J, with 17 bases between. Germline-derived CDR1 and CDR2 are LGHNA and YSLEER. The DNA for the CDR3 is TGCGCCAGCAGCCAGGACCCTCCGGGACACGATTCACCCCTCCACTTT. This translates into CASSQDPPGHDSPLHF.

This clone occurred a few times. The V gene is TRBV10-3, the J gene TRBJ2-3, with D perhaps given as TRBD1 or TRBD2 (5 bases each). The germline V and J ends were trimmed by 5 bases and 0 bases, with 9 bases remaining between them. Germline assignment: CDR1 ENHRY and CDR2 SYGVKD. This CDR3 is 14 amino acids long. Here the CDR3 DNA reads TGTGCCATCAGTCAAGGGGAGAGCACAGATACGCAGTATTTT. Protein: CAISQGESTDTQYF.

This clone was seen a handful of times. V usage is TRBV4-2 and J usage is TRBJ2-5, with D unresolved. The length of the CDR3 is 15 residues. Looked up from germline, CDR1 is LGHNA and CDR2 is YNFKEQ. V was trimmed by 2 bases and J by 5 bases, leaving 15 bases between them. The CDR3 bases are TGTGCCAGCAGCCAATCCCCCCCGGGCAAGGAGACCCAGTACTTC. Translated, it gives CASSQSPPGKETQYF.

This clone turned up a few times. J is TRBJ2-1 and V is TRBV11-1; TRBD2 matches 13 bases. V lost 5 bases and J lost 7; bases outside the gene matches: 5. This CDR3 spans 15 amino acids. Per germline, CDR1 SGHAT and CDR2 FQDESV (reference sequence). CDR3 DNA sequence: TGTGCCAGCAGCGGGGGACTAGCGGGATCGAATGAGCAGTTCTTC. Translation gives CASSGGLAGSNEQFF.

This clone was counted a few times. V and J are TRBV6-6 and TRBJ1-2; TRBD1 might be the D (6 bases). The germline CDR1 and CDR2 sequences are MNHNY and SVGAGI (reference sequence). The CDR3 loop spans 15 amino acids. Trimming cost V 0 bases and J 4 bases, with 12 bases left between them. The CDR3 region has the DNA TGTGCCAGCAGTTACTCCCGGGACAAACCCTATGGCTACACCTTC. It translates to CASSYSRDKPYGYTF.

The gene calls are TRBV5-4 and TRBJ1-2; 7 bases fit TRBD1. The CDR3 length is 13 residues. The germline CDR1 and CDR2 sequences are SGHNT and YYREEE (reference sequence). V lost 4 bases to trimming and J lost 4 bases; unmatched junction nucleotides: 4. In nucleotides, the CDR3 is TGTGCCAGCAGCACCGGGGACAGCTATGGCTACACCTTC. Encoded protein: CASSTGDSYGYTF.

Only a few counts were recorded for this clone. This chain connects TRBV5-6 to TRBJ1-2; weak D call: TRBD1 (5 bases). CDR1 and CDR2 from the germline V gene are SGHDT and YYEEEE. This CDR3 is built from 16 residues. Trimming took off 4 bases at V and 2 bases at J, with 18 bases between the two ends. CDR3 nucleotide sequence: TGTGCCAGCAGCGCGGGGACTTACCAAGAAAACTATGGCTACACCTTC. It encodes CASSAGTYQENYGYTF.

This chain uses TRBV28 with TRBJ2-1; the D is unclear. V lost 3 bases and J 4 bases, leaving 10 bases between the germline ends. Germline values: CDR1 MDHEN, CDR2 SYDVKM. This CDR3 has 14 residues. The CDR3 region is CASSFSGGYNEQFF. The DNA of the CDR3 is TGTGCCAGCAGTTTCAGTGGTGGGTACAATGAGCAGTTCTTC.

This clone was counted only a few times. The chain links TRBV7-8 to TRBJ2-7, with unresolved D. V dropped 5 bases and J dropped 0 bases, with 5 bases sitting between them. Germline V gives CDR1 SGHVS, CDR2 FQNEAQ. The CDR3 loop spans 12 amino acids. CDR3 in DNA: TGTGCCAGCAGCCGCGGCTCCTACGAGCAGTACTTC. Residues: CASSRGSYEQYF.

The chain has TRBV6-5 and TRBJ2-7; possibly TRBD1 for D (5 bases). CDR1 and CDR2 (germline): MNHEY, SVGAGI. The germline V and J ends were trimmed by 2 bases and 1 base, with 12 bases remaining between them. The CDR3 has 15 residues. The CDR3 here is CASSYMGPISYEQYF. CDR3 sequence (DNA): TGTGCCAGCAGTTACATGGGGCCTATATCCTACGAGCAGTACTTC.

CDR3 residues: CASGKEGAGGTGELFF. The CDR3 DNA follows: TGTGCCAGTGGAAAAGAGGGAGCAGGGGGCACCGGGGAGCTGTTTTTT. The V and J genes are TRBV19 and TRBJ2-2; 7 nucleotides align to TRBD1. V lost 8 bases to trimming and J lost 4 bases; unmatched junction nucleotides: 13. Germline V gives CDR1 LNHDA, CDR2 SQIVND (reference sequence). This CDR3 has 16 residues.

The chain uses TRBV7-9 and TRBJ2-2; unclear D gene. The CDR3 spans 13 residues. The V and J ends lost 4 bases and 6 bases respectively, with 9 bases between them. Germline values: CDR1 SEHNR, CDR2 FQNEAQ (reference sequence). The CDR3 region is CASSSGESGELFF. In nucleotides, the CDR3 is TGTGCCAGCAGCTCCGGAGAATCCGGGGAGCTGTTTTTT.

V gene TRBV7-7 combines with J gene TRBJ2-1; the match to TRBD1 covers 11 bases. The CDR3 is 14 residues long. After removal of 5 bases from V and 10 bases from J, the junction contained 7 bases not matched to a gene. Germline assignment: CDR1 SSHAT and CDR2 FNYEAQ (reference sequence). CDR3 DNA sequence: TGTGCCAGCAGCACCGGACAGGGGGCCTACGAGCAGTTCTTC. This encodes CASSTGQGAYEQFF. Full variable domain (rest looked up from reference TRBV7-7 and TRBJ2-1): GAGVSQSPRYKVTKRGQDVTLRCDPISSHATLYWYQQALGQGPEFLTYFNYEAQPDKSGLPSDRFSAERPEGSISTLTIQRTEQRDSAMYRCASSTGQGAYEQFFGPGTRLTVL.

This clone was counted ten times or more. The CDR3 reads CAISAPSSGNTIYF. Written as DNA, the CDR3 is TGTGCCATCAGTGCTCCCAGCTCTGGAAACACCATATATTTT. The V and J genes are TRBV10-3 and TRBJ1-3; D is ambiguous. V was shortened by 4 bases and J by 0 bases, with 7 bases between the two germline ends. The CDR3 is made up of 14 amino acids. Germline loops: CDR1 ENHRY, CDR2 SYGVKD.

The rearrangement links TRBV7-2 to TRBJ1-2, with D unresolved. CDR3 size: 13 residues. Germline V lookup: CDR1 SGHTA, CDR2 FQGNSA. V was shortened by 2 bases and J by 0 bases, with 4 bases between the two germline ends. CDR3 region: CASSLSPNYGYTF. The CDR3 DNA sequence: TGTGCCAGCAGCTTATCCCCTAACTATGGCTACACCTTC. Full variable domain (outside the CDR3, taken from reference TRBV7-2 and TRBJ1-2): GAGVSQSPSNKVTEKGKDVELRCDPISGHTALYWYRQSLGQGLEFLIYFQGNSAPDKSGLPSDRFSAERTGGSVSTLTIQRTQQEDSAVYLCASSLSPNYGYTFGSGTRLTVV.

The chain recombines TRBV6-5 with TRBJ2-7, with 8 bases matching TRBD1. The V and J ends lost 8 bases and 6 bases, in that order; junction bases with no gene match: 9. This CDR3 comprises 13 residues. Germline V gene lookup returns CDR1 MNHEY and CDR2 SVGAGI. CDR3 sequence (DNA): TGTGCCAGCCGCCAGGACAGGGCCAGCGAGCAGTACTTC. It codes for CASRQDRASEQYF.

This clone appeared a few times. This chain links TRBV5-4 with TRBJ2-7; 7 bases map to TRBD2. V dropped 4 bases and J dropped 3; count of bases not matched to a gene: 7. Germline loops: CDR1 SGHNT, CDR2 YYREEE (reference sequence). This CDR3 region has 14 residues. CDR3 sequence: CASSRGAGLYEQYV. CDR3 nucleotides: TGTGCCAGCAGCCGGGGAGCGGGACTCTACGAGCAGTACGTC.